This T cell receptor beta chain came from a study of fetal regulatory T cell absence and autoimmunity. In the study overall: The IPEX patients lacked clinical diabetes but had exocrine pancreas autoimmunity. Study-level points and caveats: In IPEX, the enrichment was taken to support antigen-driven autoimmunity before birth. Pancreas TCRs were oligoclonally enriched versus cord blood, some clones over 80-fold.

Sequenced by immunoSEQ multiplex PCR; TCRdb stores in-frame clones only, minus some. The table lists around 100,000 clones, around 72% of them singletons. Comments on this clone: Its matching antigen is unknown.

The CDR3 consists of 12 residues. Germline V lookup: CDR1 KGHSH, CDR2 LQKENI. With 6 bases removed from V and 14 bases from J, the gap between germline ends came to 17 bases. This receptor was identified in a male donor with IPEX syndrome. This chain links TRBV18 with TRBJ2-1; weak D call: TRBD2 (6 bases). Sequenced input: pancreas tissue. CDR3 DNA: TGTGCCAGCTCTCTTTCCCTAGCGAGGAAGTTCTTC. This encodes CASSLSLARKFF. The variable domain in full, completed from reference TRBV18 and TRBJ2-1, reads NAGVMQNPRHLVRRRGQEARLRCSPMKGHSHVYWYRQLPEEGLKFMVYLQKENIIDESGMPKERFSAEFPKEGPSILRIQQVVRGDSAAYFCASSLSLARKFFGPGTRLTVL.